The next 3 T cell receptor beta chains were all read from a single sample in a study of blood T cell repertoires in COVID-19. Profiled with immunoSEQ multiplex PCR; TCRdb holds only in-frame clones, not every one. Of about 140,000 clones listed, roughly 88% are singletons. Sequencing used peripheral blood. Source of these receptors: a man aged 60 to 75 with active or convalescent COVID-19.

The chain joins TRBV24-1 to TRBJ1-2; D perhaps matches TRBD1 (5 bases). The CDR3 spans 14 residues. V lost 0 bases to trimming and J lost 2 bases, with 6 bases between them. The germline CDR1 and CDR2 sequences are KGHDR and SFDVKD. CDR3 amino acids: CATSDLQGNYGYTF. The CDR3 nucleotides read TGTGCCACCAGTGATTTGCAGGGCAACTATGGCTACACCTTC.

Only a few counts were recorded for this clone. The rearrangement uses TRBV6-6 and TRBJ1-5; 9 bases are a match to TRBD1. This CDR3 spans 15 amino acids. V shed 6 bases, J shed 3 bases, and the junction held 6 bases outside the gene matches. Germline CDR1 and CDR2: MNHNY and SVGAGI (reference sequence). In nucleotides, the CDR3 is TGTGCCAGCAGGCCCGGGACAGGGCTCAATCAGCCCCAGCATTTT. Translation: CASRPGTGLNQPQHF.

The chain is built from TRBV6-5 and TRBJ2-5; TRBD1 matches at 8 bases. V dropped 0 bases and J dropped 5; count of bases not matched to a gene: 5. The CDR3 contains 15 residues. Per germline, CDR1 MNHEY and CDR2 SVGAGI. The CDR3 DNA reads as TGTGCCAGCAGTTACTCTCAGGGGGCGCGGGAGACCCAGTACTTC. It codes for CASSYSQGARETQYF.